These 21 T cell receptor beta chains share one sample of origin, sequenced in a study of beta chain features in type 1 diabetes. Study observations and caveats: Type 1 diabetes patients showed a moderate but significant shortening of TCRB CDR3s in all four CD4+ subsets.

These receptors lack a known antigen. TCRB transcripts that were expressed got sequenced, as all of the isolated RNA had been reverse transcribed. Profiling relied on immunoSEQ multiplex PCR, and the TCRdb table lists in-frame clones only, not all of them. The data contain roughly 100,000 clones, roughly 28% of them singletons. The sequencing input was central memory CD4+ T cells from blood. The receptors originated from a woman younger than 35 with type 1 diabetes.

The chain joins TRBV10-1 to TRBJ2-1, with TRBD1 matching 9 bases. Trimming at V came to 5 bases and at J to 8 bases, leaving 13 bases not matched to a gene. CDR1 and CDR2 from the germline V gene are WNHNN and SYGVQD (reference sequence). There are 16 residues in the CDR3. CDR3 in amino acids: CASSPQPGQGLDEQFF. DNA of the CDR3: TGCGCCAGCAGTCCGCAGCCGGGACAGGGTCTGGATGAGCAGTTCTTC.

The J gene is TRBJ2-1, the V gene TRBV25-1, with a weak D call TRBD1 (5 bases). V shed 1 base and J shed 7 bases, with 11 bases lying between them. This CDR3 is built from 14 residues. CDR1 is MGHDK, CDR2 SYGVNS, per germline. The CDR3 nucleotides are TGTGCCAGCAGTGAATCAGGGTCTAGGAATGAGCAGTTCTTC. It is translated as CASSESGSRNEQFF.

This clone was counted only a few times. The V gene is TRBV11-2, the J gene TRBJ2-3, with D possibly matching TRBD1 (6 bases). Germline V gives CDR1 SGHAT, CDR2 FQNNGV. V lost 5 bases, J lost 3 bases, and 12 bases lay in between. The CDR3 is made up of 14 amino acids. The chain's CDR3 is CASSRPTGTDTQYF. CDR3 nucleotide sequence: TGTGCCAGCAGCAGACCTACAGGGACAGATACGCAGTATTTT.

This clone was observed a handful of times. The V and J genes are TRBV28 and TRBJ2-1, with 7 positions matching TRBD1. CDR1 MDHEN and CDR2 SYDVKM come from the germline V gene. With V trimmed by 5 bases and J by 14 bases, 12 bases remained unmatched. The CDR3 has 13 residues. CDR3: CASSPDSGTEKFF. In DNA, the CDR3 is TGTGCCAGCAGTCCCGATTCTGGGACAGAGAAGTTCTTC.

In this sample, this clone turned up a few times. The chain couples TRBV6-1 to TRBJ1-4; 7 nucleotides agree with TRBD1. The germline V gene encodes CDR1 MNHNS and CDR2 SASEGT. The CDR3 loop spans 14 amino acids. V shed 7 bases, J shed 7 bases, and the junction held 9 bases outside the gene matches. The CDR3 region is CASKGGQKTEKLFF. Written as DNA, the CDR3 is TGTGCCAGCAAGGGGGGACAGAAAACTGAAAAACTGTTTTTT.

CDR3 loop: CASSKLGTSESLLGGNEQFF. CDR3 bases: TGTGCCAGCTCAAAACTCGGAACCTCTGAGAGTCTTCTGGGGGGTAATGAGCAGTTCTTC. V is TRBV18 and J is TRBJ2-1; perhaps TRBD2 as D (6 bases). The germline V gene has CDR1 KGHSH and CDR2 LQKENI. This CDR3 is 20 amino acids long. Trimming removed 5 bases at V and 7 bases at J, with 33 bases between.

This clone was picked up a small number of times. CDR3 loop: CASSESRDPTDTQYF. The CDR3 bases are TGTGCCAGCAGTGAATCGAGGGATCCCACAGATACGCAGTATTTT. The chain links TRBV6-1 to TRBJ2-3; D perhaps matches TRBD2 (5 bases). V lost 2 bases to trimming and J lost 2 bases, with 11 bases between them. Germline-derived CDR1 and CDR2 are MNHNS and SASEGT. There are 15 residues in the CDR3.

The rearrangement joins TRBV29-1 to TRBJ2-5; maybe TRBD1 (6 bases). This CDR3 comprises 14 residues. V was trimmed by 6 bases and J by 5 bases, leaving 19 bases between them. CDR1 is SQVTM and CDR2 is ANQGSEA in the germline V gene. The CDR3 sequence: CSVKKWTARETQYF. In nucleotides, the CDR3 is TGCAGCGTCAAAAAATGGACAGCCCGGGAGACCCAGTACTTC. Full variable domain (outside the CDR3, taken from reference TRBV29-1 and TRBJ2-5): SAVISQKPSRDICQRGTSLTIQCQVDSQVTMMFWYRQQPGQSLTLIATANQGSEATYESGFVIDKFPISRPNLTFSTLTVSNMSPEDSSIYLCSVKKWTARETQYFGPGTRLLVL.

This clone was picked up a small number of times. The genes are TRBV30 and TRBJ2-5; 7 bases are shared with TRBD2. Germline CDR1 is GTSNPN and CDR2 is SVGIG (reference sequence). CDR3 size: 15 residues. The J segment lost 0 bases and the V segment lost 4 bases, leaving 8 bases of the junction unmatched. The CDR3 sequence: CAWTPGGKYQETQYF. Written as DNA, the CDR3 is TGTGCCTGGACGCCCGGGGGGAAGTACCAAGAGACCCAGTACTTC.

CDR3 region: CASSPGTAPEAFF. The CDR3 DNA follows: TGTGCCAGCAGCCCCGGGACAGCCCCTGAAGCTTTCTTT. The chain joins TRBV7-2 to TRBJ1-1, with 7 nucleotides matching TRBD1. The junction had 6 bases not matched to a gene; V was cut back by 5 bases and J by 6 bases. Germline CDR1 reads SGHTA; CDR2 reads FQGNSA. The CDR3 is 13 amino acids.

The chain carries TRBV7-7 and TRBJ2-3; a possible D gene is TRBD1 (6 bases). V dropped 3 bases and J dropped 3 bases, with 10 bases sitting between them. The CDR3 extends over 14 amino acids. The germline V gene encodes CDR1 SSHAT and CDR2 FNYEAQ (reference sequence). The DNA of the CDR3 is TGTGCCAGCAGCTTGGGGGCGGCTACAGATACGCAGTATTTT. It is translated as CASSLGAATDTQYF.

This clone was recorded a few times. The chain links TRBV2 to TRBJ1-2; 8 bases match TRBD1. V was pared by 6 bases and J by 6 bases, with 9 bases of the junction left unmatched. Germline-derived CDR1 and CDR2 are SNHLY and FYNNEI. The CDR3 runs to 14 residues. The CDR3 loop is CASSVRGRLDGYTF. The CDR3 DNA reads TGTGCCAGCAGCGTCAGGGGGCGCTTGGATGGCTACACCTTC. The entire variable domain, with the rest obtained from reference TRBV2 and TRBJ1-2, is as follows: EPEVTQTPSHQVTQMGQEVILRCVPISNHLYFYWYRQILGQKVEFLVSFYNNEISEKSEIFDDQFSVERPDGSNFTLKIRSTKLEDSAMYFCASSVRGRLDGYTFGSGTRLTVV.

V is TRBV28 and J is TRBJ2-7; TRBD2 might be the D (5 bases). In germline, CDR1 is MDHEN, CDR2 SYDVKM. Trimming stripped 4 bases from V and 5 bases from J, with 18 bases between. The CDR3 sequence is 15 residues long. The CDR3 region has the DNA TGTGCCAGCAGTTCATACCGGACTTATAGGCACGAGCAGTACTTC. This encodes CASSSYRTYRHEQYF.

This clone was observed a few times. The chain has TRBV7-6 and TRBJ2-2; TRBD2 agrees at 10 bases. Per germline, CDR1 SGHVS and CDR2 FNYEAQ. Losses at the gene ends were 5 bases for V and 2 bases for J; bases not matched to a gene: 8. The CDR3 length is 17 residues. The CDR3 DNA reads as TGTGCCAGCAGCCTCCAGCGGGAGGGCTTTAACACCGGGGAGCTGTTTTTT. Protein product: CASSLQREGFNTGELFF.

This clone has more than one count but fewer than ten. The chain combines TRBV5-1 with TRBJ2-1, with TRBD2 identical over 7 bases. V was clipped by 4 bases and J by 6 bases; unmatched bases: 7. CDR1 SGHRS and CDR2 YFSETQ come from the germline V gene. The CDR3 consists of 14 residues. The CDR3 sequence is CASSPGGTINEQFF. Written as DNA, the CDR3 is TGCGCCAGCAGCCCCGGTGGGACTATCAATGAGCAGTTCTTC.

This clone was counted between two and nine times. V is TRBV4-3 and J is TRBJ1-2, with D uncertain. Trimming removed 0 bases at V and 4 bases at J, with 12 bases between. The CDR3 has 15 residues. The germline V gene encodes CDR1 LGHNA and CDR2 YSLEER. The DNA for the CDR3 is TGCGCCAGCAGCCAAGAGAGGGAGGGTCGCTATGGCTACACCTTC. Amino acids: CASSQEREGRYGYTF.

This chain uses TRBV5-1 with TRBJ2-1, with 12 nucleotides matching TRBD2. Germline V gene lookup returns CDR1 SGHRS and CDR2 YFSETQ. V was pared by 1 base and J by 8 bases, with 7 bases of the junction left unmatched. The CDR3 is made up of 16 amino acids. CDR3 sequence (DNA): TGCGCCAGCAGCTTGCAGGGACTAGCGGGTCATCATGAGCAGTTCTTC. Protein sequence: CASSLQGLAGHHEQFF.

Regarding this clone: Other DNA sequences in this sample translate to the same CDR3. The V gene is TRBV5-1, the J gene TRBJ2-2; perhaps TRBD1 as D (6 bases). Germline CDR1 reads SGHRS; CDR2 reads YFSETQ. The CDR3 loop spans 14 amino acids. Trimming stripped 9 bases from V and 7 bases from J, with 19 bases between. CDR3 in DNA: TGCGCCACTTCGGTGCAGCCGACAGGCGGGGAGCTGTTTTTT. This sequence encodes CATSVQPTGGELFF.

This clone was detected a few times. The chain combines TRBV7-2 with TRBJ1-1; TRBD1 matches at 8 bases. The J segment lost 6 bases and the V segment lost 5 bases, leaving 11 bases of the junction unmatched. Germline V gene sequence: CDR1 SGHTA, CDR2 FQGNSA. The CDR3 is made up of 15 amino acids. The CDR3 here is CASSPRGQGHAEAFF. As DNA, the CDR3 is TGTGCCAGCAGCCCCAGGGGGCAGGGTCACGCTGAAGCTTTCTTT.

The CDR3 protein is CASSTRTSGPNEQFF. In nucleotides, the CDR3 is TGTGCCAGCTCCACGAGGACTAGCGGACCCAATGAGCAGTTCTTC. The rearrangement uses TRBV5-4 and TRBJ2-1, with 10 bases that match TRBD2. This CDR3 has 15 amino acids. Germline V gives CDR1 SGHNT, CDR2 YYREEE (reference sequence). V shed 7 bases, J shed 6 bases, and the junction held 10 bases outside the gene matches. The full variable domain, with the rest looked up from reference TRBV5-4 and TRBJ2-1, is ETGVTQSPTHLIKTRGQQVTLRCSSQSGHNTVSWYQQALGQGPQFIFQYYREEENGRGNFPPRFSGLQFPNYSSELNVNALELDDSALYLCASSTRTSGPNEQFFGPGTRLTVL.

This chain uses TRBV6-1 with TRBJ2-3, with 10 bases identical to TRBD2. The germline V gene encodes CDR1 MNHNS and CDR2 SASEGT. The V and J ends lost 8 bases and 2 bases, in that order; junction bases with no gene match: 7. This CDR3 comprises 15 residues. The CDR3 DNA is TGTGCCAGCTCGGGACTAGCGAGCCTCACAGATACGCAGTATTTT. This codes for CASSGLASLTDTQYF.